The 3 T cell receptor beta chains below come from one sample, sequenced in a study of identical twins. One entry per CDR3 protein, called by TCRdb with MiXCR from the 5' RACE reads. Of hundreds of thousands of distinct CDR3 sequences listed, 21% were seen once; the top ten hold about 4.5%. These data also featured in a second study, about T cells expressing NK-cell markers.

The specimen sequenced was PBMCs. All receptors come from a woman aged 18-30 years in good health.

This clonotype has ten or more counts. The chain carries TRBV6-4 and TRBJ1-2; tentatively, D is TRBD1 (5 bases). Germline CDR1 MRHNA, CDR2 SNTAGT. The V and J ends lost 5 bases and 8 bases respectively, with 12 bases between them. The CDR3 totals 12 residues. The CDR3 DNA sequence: TGTGCCAGCAGTCTTTGGCAGGGAGGCTACACCTTC. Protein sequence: CASSLWQGGYTF.

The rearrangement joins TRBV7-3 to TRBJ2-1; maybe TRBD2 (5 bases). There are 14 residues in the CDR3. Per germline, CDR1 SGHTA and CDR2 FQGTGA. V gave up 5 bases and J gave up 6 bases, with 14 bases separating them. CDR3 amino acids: CASSGGGSGNEQFF. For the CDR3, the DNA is TGTGCCAGCAGCGGCGGAGGCTCGGGCAATGAGCAGTTCTTC.

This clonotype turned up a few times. This CDR3 is CSARRREGTDTQYF. The DNA for the CDR3 is TGCAGTGCTAGGCGGAGGGAGGGCACAGATACGCAGTATTTT. This sequence joins TRBV20-1 and TRBJ2-3; D may be TRBD2 (6 bases). V lost 3 bases and J lost 1, with 11 bases in between. In germline, CDR1 is DFQATT, CDR2 SNEGSKA (reference sequence). The CDR3 sequence is 14 residues long.